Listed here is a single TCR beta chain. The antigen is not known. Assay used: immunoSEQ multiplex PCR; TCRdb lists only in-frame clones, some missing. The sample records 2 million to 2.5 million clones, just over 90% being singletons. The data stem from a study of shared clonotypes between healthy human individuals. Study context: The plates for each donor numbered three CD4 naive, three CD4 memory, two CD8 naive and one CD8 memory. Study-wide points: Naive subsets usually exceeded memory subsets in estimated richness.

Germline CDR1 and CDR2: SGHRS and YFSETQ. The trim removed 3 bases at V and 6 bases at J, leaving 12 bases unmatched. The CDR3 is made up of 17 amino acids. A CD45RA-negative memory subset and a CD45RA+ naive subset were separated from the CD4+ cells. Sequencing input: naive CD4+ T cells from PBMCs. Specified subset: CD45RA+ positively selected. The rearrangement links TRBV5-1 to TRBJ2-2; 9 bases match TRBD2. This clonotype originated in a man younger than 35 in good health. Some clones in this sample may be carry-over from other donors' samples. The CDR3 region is CASSSLTSGLASGELFF. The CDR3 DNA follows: TGCGCCAGCAGCTCCCTTACTAGCGGGCTCGCGTCCGGGGAGCTGTTTTTT.